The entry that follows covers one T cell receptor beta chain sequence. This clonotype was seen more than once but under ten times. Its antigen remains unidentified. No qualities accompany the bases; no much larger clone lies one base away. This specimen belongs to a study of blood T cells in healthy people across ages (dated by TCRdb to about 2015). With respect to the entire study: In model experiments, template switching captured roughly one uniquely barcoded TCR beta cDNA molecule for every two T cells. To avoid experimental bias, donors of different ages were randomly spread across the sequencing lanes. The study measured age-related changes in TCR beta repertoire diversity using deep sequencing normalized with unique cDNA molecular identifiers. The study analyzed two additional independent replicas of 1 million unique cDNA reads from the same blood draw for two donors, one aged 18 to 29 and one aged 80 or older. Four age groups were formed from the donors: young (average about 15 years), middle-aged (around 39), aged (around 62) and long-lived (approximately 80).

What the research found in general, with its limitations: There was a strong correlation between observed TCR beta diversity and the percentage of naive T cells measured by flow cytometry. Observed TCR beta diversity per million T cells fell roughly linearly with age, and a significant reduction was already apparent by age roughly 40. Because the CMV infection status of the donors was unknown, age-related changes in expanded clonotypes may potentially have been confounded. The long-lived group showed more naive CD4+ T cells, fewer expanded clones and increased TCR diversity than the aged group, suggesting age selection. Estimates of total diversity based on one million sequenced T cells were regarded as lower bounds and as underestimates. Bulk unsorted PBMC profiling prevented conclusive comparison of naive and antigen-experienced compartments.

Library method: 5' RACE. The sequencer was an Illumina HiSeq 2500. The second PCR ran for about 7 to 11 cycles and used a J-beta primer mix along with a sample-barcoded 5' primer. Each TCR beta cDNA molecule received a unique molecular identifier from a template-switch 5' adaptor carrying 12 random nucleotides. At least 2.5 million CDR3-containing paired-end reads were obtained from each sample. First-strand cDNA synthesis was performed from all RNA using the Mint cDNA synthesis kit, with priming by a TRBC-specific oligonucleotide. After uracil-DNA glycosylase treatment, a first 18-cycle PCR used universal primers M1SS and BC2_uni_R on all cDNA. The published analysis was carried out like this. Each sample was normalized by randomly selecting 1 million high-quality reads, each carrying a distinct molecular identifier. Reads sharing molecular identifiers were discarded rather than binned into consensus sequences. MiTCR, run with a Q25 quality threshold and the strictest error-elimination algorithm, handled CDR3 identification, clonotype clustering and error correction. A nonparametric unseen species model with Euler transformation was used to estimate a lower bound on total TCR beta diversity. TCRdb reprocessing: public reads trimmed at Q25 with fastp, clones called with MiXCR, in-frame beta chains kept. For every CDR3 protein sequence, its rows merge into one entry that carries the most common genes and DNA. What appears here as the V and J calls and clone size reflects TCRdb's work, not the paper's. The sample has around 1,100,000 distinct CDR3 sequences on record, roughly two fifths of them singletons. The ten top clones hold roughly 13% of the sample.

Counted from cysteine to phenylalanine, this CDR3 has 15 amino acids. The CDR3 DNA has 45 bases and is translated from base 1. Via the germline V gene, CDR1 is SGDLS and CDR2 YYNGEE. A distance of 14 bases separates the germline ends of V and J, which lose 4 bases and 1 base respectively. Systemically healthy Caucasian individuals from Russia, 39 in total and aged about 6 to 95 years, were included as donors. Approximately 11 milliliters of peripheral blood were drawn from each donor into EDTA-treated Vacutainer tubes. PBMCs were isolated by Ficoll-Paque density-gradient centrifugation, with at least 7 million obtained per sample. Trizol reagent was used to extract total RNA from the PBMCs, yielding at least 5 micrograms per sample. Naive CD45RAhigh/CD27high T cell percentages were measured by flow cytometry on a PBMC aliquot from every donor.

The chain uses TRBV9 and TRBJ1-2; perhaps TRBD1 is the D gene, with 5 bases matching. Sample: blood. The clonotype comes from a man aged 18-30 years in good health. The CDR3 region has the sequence CASSPTRDGNYGYTF. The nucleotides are TGTGCCAGCAGCCCTACAAGGGACGGTAACTATGGCTACACCTTC. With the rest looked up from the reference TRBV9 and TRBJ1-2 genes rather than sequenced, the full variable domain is DSGVTQTPKHLITATGQRVTLRCSPRSGDLSVYWYQQSLDQGLQFLIQYYNGEERAKGNILERFSAQQFPDLHSELNLSSLELGDSALYFCASSPTRDGNYGYTFGSGTRLTVV.